One sample yielded the 18 T cell receptor beta chains listed below, sequenced in a study of spatial heterogeneity in lung cancer. Time point in this sample: sample taken at primary tumor resection. TCRdb reprocessed the 5' RACE reads with MiXCR, giving one entry per CDR3 protein. The sample lists tens of thousands of distinct CDR3 sequences, roughly 12% seen once, with just over 40% in the top ten. The sample was PBMCs, taken at surgery. The receptor source for this set is a male donor with early-stage non-small cell lung cancer.

In its sample, this clonotype was seen a few times. The rearrangement links TRBV5-1 to TRBJ1-1, with D tentatively TRBD1 (6 bases). Trimming removed 6 bases from V and 1 base from J, with 13 bases in between. This CDR3 region has 14 residues. The germline gives CDR1 SGHRS, CDR2 YFSETQ. CDR3 DNA: TGCGCCAGCACCCTTGGGGGGCAGAACACTGAAGCTTTCTTT. This gives the protein CASTLGGQNTEAFF.

The chain recombines TRBV5-1 with TRBJ2-1; a possible D gene is TRBD1 (6 bases). The CDR3 runs 14 residues. Germline CDR1 reads SGHRS; CDR2 reads YFSETQ. V was trimmed by 0 bases and J by 4 bases, leaving 8 bases between them. CDR3 sequence (DNA): TGCGCCAGCAGCTTGGGGGACACTTACAATGAGCAGTTCTTC. Protein product: CASSLGDTYNEQFF. The entire variable domain, with the rest obtained from reference TRBV5-1 and TRBJ2-1, is as follows: KAGVTQTPRYLIKTRGQQVTLSCSPISGHRSVSWYQQTPGQGLQFLFEYFSETQRNKGNFPGRFSGRQFSNSRSEMNVSTLELGDSALYLCASSLGDTYNEQFFGPGTRLTVL.

The table lists this clonotype with a few counts. The chain is built from TRBV28 and TRBJ2-3; 9 nucleotides match TRBD1. Germline V CDR1 and CDR2: MDHEN, SYDVKM. This CDR3 contains 15 residues. The ends lost 2 bases at V and 5 bases at J; junction bases unmatched: 5. Written as DNA, the CDR3 is TGTGCCAGCAGTTTAAGGACAGGGGTCCAAGATACGCAGTATTTT. This encodes CASSLRTGVQDTQYF.

This clonotype has a handful of counts. The chain uses TRBV9 and TRBJ2-7; 7 bases are a match to TRBD1. Germline CDR1 is SGDLS and CDR2 is YYNGEE. The V and J ends lost 3 bases and 5 bases, in that order; junction bases with no gene match: 5. The CDR3 sequence is 13 residues long. CDR3: CASSGQGSDEQYF. Written as DNA, the CDR3 is TGTGCCAGCAGCGGACAGGGAAGCGACGAGCAGTACTTC.

This clonotype was seen only a few times. The rearrangement links TRBV12-3 or TRBV12-4 to TRBJ2-7; 8 bases line up with TRBD1. Trimming at V came to 6 bases and at J to 5 bases, leaving 6 bases not matched to a gene. The CDR3 length is 13 residues. The CDR3 loop reads CASSDRGLHEQYF. CDR3 DNA: TGTGCCAGCAGCGACAGGGGTCTCCACGAGCAGTACTTC.

This clonotype was detected a few times. The rearrangement links TRBV7-2 to TRBJ2-1; 8 bases are shared with TRBD1. This CDR3 contains 15 residues. Germline values: CDR1 SGHTA, CDR2 FQGNSA. The junction had 9 bases not matched to a gene; V was cut back by 2 bases and J by 9 bases. The CDR3 region has the DNA TGTGCCAGCAGCTTATCGGGCCAGGGGGCTGGTGAGCAGTTCTTC. Translation gives CASSLSGQGAGEQFF.

This clonotype was found many times. The genes are TRBV3-1 and TRBJ2-5; D gene ambiguous. CDR3 length equals 16 residues. The germline CDR1 and CDR2 sequences are LGHDT and YNNKEL (reference sequence). The V end lost 0 bases, the J end lost 2 bases, and 13 bases lay between the germline ends. CDR3 sequence reads: CASSQDRNQKQETQYF. CDR3 bases: TGTGCCAGCAGCCAAGATAGAAATCAAAAGCAAGAGACCCAGTACTTC.

This clonotype showed up many times. The chain recombines TRBV24-1 with TRBJ1-2; possibly TRBD1 for D (6 bases). This CDR3 region has 14 residues. The germline V gene encodes CDR1 KGHDR and CDR2 SFDVKD. Trimming removed 2 bases at V and 4 bases at J, with 10 bases between. The CDR3 protein is CATSDSDRLYGYTF. CDR3 sequence (DNA): TGTGCCACCAGTGATTCCGACAGGCTCTATGGCTACACCTTC.

This clonotype is categorized as medium-sized. This chain uses TRBV20-1 with TRBJ2-7; 11 bases agree with TRBD1. CDR3 size: 15 residues. Germline V lookup: CDR1 DFQATT, CDR2 SNEGSKA (reference sequence). V trimming: 1 base; J trimming: 3 bases; junction bases outside the gene matches: 5. The CDR3, as DNA: TGCAGTGCTAGAGGGGACAGGGGGGATGGCTACGAGCAGTACTTC. It translates to CSARGDRGDGYEQYF.

This chain joins TRBV28 and TRBJ2-7; TRBD2 is a possible D gene (5 bases). The V gene lost 6 bases and the J gene lost 0 bases, with 12 bases spanning the gap. The germline V gene encodes CDR1 MDHEN and CDR2 SYDVKM. The CDR3 length is 14 residues. The CDR3 DNA reads as TGTGCCAGCAGGACACTAGGACTCTCCTACGAGCAGTACTTC. Translated, it gives CASRTLGLSYEQYF.

This rearrangement joins TRBV24-1 to TRBJ2-2; D perhaps matches TRBD2 (6 bases). From germline, CDR1 is KGHDR and CDR2 SFDVKD. The CDR3 extends over 16 amino acids. V lost 2 bases and J 5 bases, leaving 14 bases between the germline ends. The CDR3 region has the DNA TGTGCCACCAGTGATTCGCAGCGGGTTACGACCGGGGAGCTGTTTTTT. This gives the protein CATSDSQRVTTGELFF.

This clonotype appeared a few times. V is TRBV25-1 and J is TRBJ2-5; D is undetermined. V was shortened by 0 bases and J by 5 bases, with 7 bases between the two germline ends. The germline V gene encodes CDR1 MGHDK and CDR2 SYGVNS. This CDR3 spans 13 amino acids. The CDR3 bases are TGTGCCAGCAGTGAATACTACGGGGAGACCCAGTACTTC. This codes for CASSEYYGETQYF.

J is TRBJ1-6 and V is TRBV6-6, with TRBD1 matching 7 bases. From germline, CDR1 is MNHNY and CDR2 SVGAGI (reference sequence). J lost 7 bases, V lost 7 bases, and 7 bases had no gene match. The CDR3 consists of 14 residues. The CDR3 protein is CASMRGQQNSPLHF. The CDR3 bases are TGTGCCAGCATGCGGGGACAGCAAAATTCACCCCTCCACTTT.

The rearrangement links TRBV12-3 or TRBV12-4 to TRBJ1-6, with 7 bases fitting TRBD1. Trimming at V came to 6 bases and at J to 6 bases, leaving 8 bases not matched to a gene. This CDR3 has 15 residues. In DNA form, the CDR3 reads TGTGCCAGCAGAGAGGGACAGAGGTCTAATTCACCCCTCCACTTT. This sequence encodes CASREGQRSNSPLHF.

The chain couples TRBV4-2 to TRBJ2-2, with 7 bases aligning to TRBD2. The CDR3 length is 15 residues. Unmatched junction bases numbered 6, after V lost 7 bases and J lost 1 base. Germline assignment: CDR1 LGHNA and CDR2 YNFKEQ. This chain's CDR3 is CASKPAGRNTGELFF. DNA of the CDR3: TGTGCCAGCAAACCAGCGGGAAGGAACACCGGGGAGCTGTTTTTT.

In this sample, this clonotype turned up many times. The chain is built from TRBV7-3 and TRBJ2-3; a weak D match, TRBD2 (5 bases). The CDR3 is 15 residues long. Germline-derived CDR1 and CDR2 are SGHTA and FQGTGA. V was clipped by 2 bases and J by 2 bases, with 11 bases between them. The CDR3 sequence: CASSLDGKNTDTQYF. In DNA, the CDR3 is TGTGCCAGCAGCTTAGACGGGAAGAACACAGATACGCAGTATTTT.

Ten or more counts support this clonotype. The rearrangement uses TRBV9 and TRBJ1-1; no firm D call. Trimming took off 5 bases at V and 0 bases at J, with 8 bases between the two ends. The germline gives CDR1 SGDLS, CDR2 YYNGEE. This CDR3 region has 13 residues. The CDR3 protein is CASRELMNTEAFF. CDR3 in DNA: TGTGCCAGCAGGGAACTGATGAACACTGAAGCTTTCTTT.

The chain is built from TRBV5-1 and TRBJ2-7; possible D gene TRBD1, 6 bases. Germline V gives CDR1 SGHRS, CDR2 YFSETQ. V was cut by 5 bases and J by 6 bases, with 18 bases left in between. The CDR3 length is 14 residues. CDR3 protein: CASSFSGESCEQYF. The CDR3 DNA sequence: TGCGCCAGCAGTTTTTCAGGGGAAAGCTGCGAGCAGTACTTC.